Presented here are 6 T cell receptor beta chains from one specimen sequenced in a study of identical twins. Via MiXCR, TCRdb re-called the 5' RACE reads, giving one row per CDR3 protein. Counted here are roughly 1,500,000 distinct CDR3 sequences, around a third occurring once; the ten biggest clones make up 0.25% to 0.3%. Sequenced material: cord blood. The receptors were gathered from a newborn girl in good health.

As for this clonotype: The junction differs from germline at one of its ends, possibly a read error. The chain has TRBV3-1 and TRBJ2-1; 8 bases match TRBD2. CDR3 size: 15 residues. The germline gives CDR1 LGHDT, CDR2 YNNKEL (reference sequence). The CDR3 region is CTSSPTGLDANEQFF. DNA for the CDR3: TGTACCAGCAGCCCAACGGGACTAGATGCCAATGAGCAGTTCTTC.

The DNA for the CDR3 is TGTGCCAGCAGCACCGGGACCGAACAGGTCACCATATATTTT. Translating gives CASSTGTEQVTIYF. The chain recombines TRBV9 with TRBJ1-3, with a tentative D call TRBD1 (5 bases). V dropped 4 bases and J dropped 9 bases, with 17 bases sitting between them. CDR3 length equals 14 residues. CDR1 is SGDLS, CDR2 YYNGEE, per germline. Full variable domain (remainder filled in from reference TRBV9 and TRBJ1-3): DSGVTQTPKHLITATGQRVTLRCSPRSGDLSVYWYQQSLDQGLQFLIQYYNGEERAKGNILERFSAQQFPDLHSELNLSSLELGDSALYFCASSTGTEQVTIYFGEGSWLTVV.

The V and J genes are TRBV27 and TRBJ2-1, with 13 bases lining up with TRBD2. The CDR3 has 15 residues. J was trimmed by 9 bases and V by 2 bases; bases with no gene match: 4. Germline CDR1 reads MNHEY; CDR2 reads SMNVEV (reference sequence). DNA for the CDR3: TGTGCCAGCAGTTTAACGGGACTAGCGGGGACTGAGCAGTTCTTC. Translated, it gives CASSLTGLAGTEQFF.

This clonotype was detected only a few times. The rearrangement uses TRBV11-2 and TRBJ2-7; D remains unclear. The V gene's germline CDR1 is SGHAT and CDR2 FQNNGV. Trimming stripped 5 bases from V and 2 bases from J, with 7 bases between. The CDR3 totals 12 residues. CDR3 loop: CASSRRTYEQYF. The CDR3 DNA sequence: TGTGCCAGCAGCAGGCGAACCTACGAGCAGTACTTC.

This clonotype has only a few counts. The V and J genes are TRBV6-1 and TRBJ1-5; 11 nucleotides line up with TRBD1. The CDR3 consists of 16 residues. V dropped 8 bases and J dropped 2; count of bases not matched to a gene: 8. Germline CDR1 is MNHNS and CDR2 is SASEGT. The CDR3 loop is CASRTPGQGGNQPQHF. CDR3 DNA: TGTGCCAGCCGAACACCGGGACAGGGGGGCAATCAGCCCCAGCATTTT.

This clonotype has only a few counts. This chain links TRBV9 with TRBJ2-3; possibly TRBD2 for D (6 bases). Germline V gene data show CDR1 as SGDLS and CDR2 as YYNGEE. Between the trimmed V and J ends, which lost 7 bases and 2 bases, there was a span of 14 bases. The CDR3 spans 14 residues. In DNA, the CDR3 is TGTGCCAGCGGGGCGGGACCATACACAGATACGCAGTATTTT. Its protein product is CASGAGPYTDTQYF.